One and the same sample provided the 27 T cell receptor beta chains below, sequenced in a study of blood T cell repertoires in COVID-19. Clones were read by immunoSEQ multiplex PCR, and TCRdb kept only the in-frame ones, dropping some. The sample has some 65,000 clones; about 88% are singletons. The source material was peripheral blood. The receptors shown here come from a man aged 60-69 years with acute or convalescent COVID-19.

The chain has TRBV19 and TRBJ1-2; 7 positions agree with TRBD1. The CDR3 runs 14 residues. Germline trimming cut 6 bases from V and 4 bases from J; bases unmatched to any gene: 8. Per germline, CDR1 LNHDA and CDR2 SQIVND (reference sequence). The CDR3 DNA reads TGTGCCAGTAGGAGACAGGGAGCGTTCTATGGCTACACCTTC. This translates into CASRRQGAFYGYTF.

Here the CDR3 DNA reads TGTGCTAGTGGTAAACAGGGGGCGCTGGTTGAAGCTTTCTTT. Encoded protein: CASGKQGALVEAFF. The J gene is TRBJ1-1, the V gene TRBV12-5, with 9 bases lining up with TRBD1. CDR1 and CDR2 from the germline V gene are LGHNT and FRNRAP. The CDR3 totals 14 residues. Losses at the gene ends were 5 bases for V and 7 bases for J; bases not matched to a gene: 8.

The chain is built from TRBV24-1 and TRBJ1-5; D is possibly TRBD1 (6 bases). CDR1 KGHDR and CDR2 SFDVKD come from the germline V gene. The CDR3 is made up of 15 amino acids. Between the trimmed V and J ends, which lost 6 bases and 3 bases, there was a span of 14 bases. CDR3 protein: CATSPSAGANQPQHF. The DNA for the CDR3 is TGTGCCACCAGTCCGAGCGCGGGGGCCAATCAGCCCCAGCATTTT.

This rearrangement joins TRBV7-3 to TRBJ1-1, with D possibly matching TRBD1 (6 bases). CDR3 size: 15 residues. The germline gives CDR1 SGHTA, CDR2 FQGTGA. Trimming pared 8 bases from V and 4 bases from J, leaving 20 bases between. In DNA form, the CDR3 reads TGTGCCAGCCGAGCCCTCAACAGGGAATTCACTGAAGCTTTCTTT. It yields the protein CASRALNREFTEAFF.

The chain carries TRBV28 and TRBJ1-1; no reliable D call. The CDR3 sequence is 15 residues long. V shed 4 bases and J shed 4 bases, with 16 bases lying between them. Germline loops: CDR1 MDHEN, CDR2 SYDVKM. Here the CDR3 DNA reads TGTGCCAGCAGTTCCCCGAGAGGGCAGAGCACTGAAGCTTTCTTT. Translation: CASSSPRGQSTEAFF.

This chain uses TRBV21-1 with TRBJ1-1. TRBV21-1 is deemed a pseudogene. The CDR3 is 13 amino acids. As DNA, the CDR3 is TGTGCCAGCAGCAAAGCCTTCGGCACTGAAGCTTTCTTT. Residues: CASSKAFGTEAFF.

The chain carries TRBV6-5 and TRBJ1-1; D uncertain. Germline assignment: CDR1 MNHEY and CDR2 SVGAGI. The CDR3 loop spans 13 amino acids. V was cut by 6 bases and J by 1 base, with 9 bases left in between. The chain's CDR3 is CASRRTQNTEAFF. The DNA of the CDR3 is TGTGCCAGCAGAAGAACACAGAACACTGAAGCTTTCTTT.

The chain joins TRBV6-6 to TRBJ2-2, with a tentative D call TRBD2 (6 bases). Germline loops: CDR1 MNHNY, CDR2 SVGAGI (reference sequence). This CDR3 has 17 residues. Trimming left V 5 bases short and J 6 bases short, with 22 bases between. CDR3 loop: CASSPLPGLSRAGELFF. CDR3 in DNA: TGTGCCAGCAGTCCACTACCGGGACTTAGCCGGGCCGGGGAGCTGTTTTTT.

J is TRBJ1-2 and V is TRBV6-4; a possible D gene is TRBD1 (6 bases). Germline CDR1 is MRHNA and CDR2 is SNTAGT. CDR3 size: 13 residues. V lost 6 bases, J lost 5 bases, and 13 bases lay in between. The CDR3 DNA is TGTGCCAGCAGAGGGACACCGGGTTATGGCTACACCTTC. Its protein product is CASRGTPGYGYTF.

The CDR3 protein is CASKPLRIGDVPLHF. The CDR3 DNA reads as TGTGCCAGCAAACCCCTACGGATCGGGGATGTTCCCCTCCACTTT. The chain recombines TRBV27 with TRBJ1-6; D gene uncertain. V was shortened by 7 bases and J by 13 bases, with 23 bases between the two germline ends. Germline V gene sequence: CDR1 MNHEY, CDR2 SMNVEV (reference sequence). The CDR3 runs to 15 residues.

The chain employs TRBV5-6 and TRBJ2-5; 11 bases are shared with TRBD2. Germline assignment: CDR1 SGHDT and CDR2 YYEEEE. Unmatched junction bases numbered 2, after V lost 0 bases and J lost 1 base. The CDR3 is 16 residues long. The CDR3 sequence: CASSLGLAGLQETQYF. CDR3 bases: TGTGCCAGCAGCTTGGGACTAGCGGGGCTCCAAGAGACCCAGTACTTC.

The rearrangement uses TRBV5-1 and TRBJ2-1; 8 positions agree with TRBD2. J gave up 7 bases and V 0 bases, and 6 bases lay outside the gene matches. The CDR3 has 15 amino acids. CDR1 and CDR2 (germline): SGHRS, YFSETQ. The CDR3 DNA is TGCGCCAGCAGCTTGGTGGGACTAGTATTGAATGAGCAGTTCTTC. Translated: CASSLVGLVLNEQFF.

The chain combines TRBV6-5 with TRBJ2-5; 7 bases fit TRBD1. V was clipped by 1 base and J by 0 bases; unmatched bases: 5. The germline V gene has CDR1 MNHEY and CDR2 SVGAGI. The length of the CDR3 is 16 residues. The CDR3 region is CASSYYSTGDQETQYF. The CDR3 DNA reads TGTGCCAGCAGTTACTACTCAACAGGGGACCAAGAGACCCAGTACTTC.

In its sample, this clone was seen a few times. The genes are TRBV5-4 and TRBJ2-1; 14 bases map to TRBD2. Germline CDR1 SGHNT, CDR2 YYREEE (reference sequence). The CDR3 is 18 amino acids. The V and J ends lost 4 bases and 7 bases, in that order; junction bases with no gene match: 13. This chain's CDR3 is CASSASGTSGGWGNEQFF. The CDR3 nucleotides are TGTGCCAGCAGCGCCTCCGGGACTAGCGGGGGTTGGGGGAATGAGCAGTTCTTC.

The V and J genes are TRBV4-2 and TRBJ2-5; TRBD1 matches 9 bases. Germline CDR1 and CDR2: LGHNA and YNFKEQ. V was clipped by 5 bases and J by 4 bases; unmatched bases: 11. CDR3 size: 16 residues. In DNA, the CDR3 is TGTGCCAGCAGCACCCGGACAGGGGATATAGCAGAGACCCAGTACTTC. Translating it yields CASSTRTGDIAETQYF.

V gene TRBV19 combines with J gene TRBJ1-2; D might be TRBD1 (5 bases). CDR1 and CDR2 from the germline V gene are LNHDA and SQIVND (reference sequence). This CDR3 spans 16 amino acids. V was shortened by 4 bases and J by 4 bases, with 19 bases between the two germline ends. The CDR3 nucleotides read TGTGCCAGTAGTACCACCTCGGGGGGGGGAATCTATGGCTACACCTTC. It encodes CASSTTSGGGIYGYTF.

This clone was picked up one time. The chain couples TRBV2 to TRBJ1-1; D possibly corresponds to TRBD1 (5 bases). The CDR3 runs 13 residues. Trimming removed 7 bases at V and 4 bases at J, with 13 bases between. From germline, CDR1 is SNHLY and CDR2 FYNNEI. The CDR3 protein is CASKGDWSTEAFF. In nucleotides, the CDR3 is TGTGCCAGCAAAGGGGACTGGAGCACTGAAGCTTTCTTT.

The rearrangement links TRBV30 to TRBJ1-4; D unclear. The germline gives CDR1 GTSNPN, CDR2 SVGIG (reference sequence). Trimming shortened V by 3 bases and J by 8 bases, and 16 bases separated the two germline ends. The CDR3 length is 14 residues. The CDR3 sequence is CAWSPVEGDEKLFF. The CDR3 nucleotides are TGTGCCTGGAGCCCGGTAGAGGGAGACGAAAAACTGTTTTTT.

The V and J genes are TRBV28 and TRBJ2-1, with D maybe TRBD1 (5 bases). The CDR3 has 17 amino acids. CDR1 is MDHEN and CDR2 is SYDVKM in the germline V gene. V lost 6 bases to trimming and J lost 1 base, with 19 bases between them. CDR3 loop: CASRTKQGYDSYNEQFF. The DNA of the CDR3 is TGTGCCAGCAGAACGAAGCAGGGCTACGATTCCTACAATGAGCAGTTCTTC.

This chain connects TRBV2 to TRBJ1-3; 7 nucleotides line up with TRBD1. Germline V gene data show CDR1 as SNHLY and CDR2 as FYNNEI. CDR3 size: 15 residues. V lost 6 bases, J lost 2 bases, and 7 bases stayed unmatched. The CDR3 reads CASSVTGATGNTIYF. In DNA form, the CDR3 reads TGTGCCAGCAGCGTTACAGGGGCAACTGGAAACACCATATATTTT. Looking up the rest from reference TRBV2 and TRBJ1-3 gives the full variable domain: EPEVTQTPSHQVTQMGQEVILRCVPISNHLYFYWYRQILGQKVEFLVSFYNNEISEKSEIFDDQFSVERPDGSNFTLKIRSTKLEDSAMYFCASSVTGATGNTIYFGEGSWLTVV.

The chain combines TRBV9 with TRBJ2-2, with 7 bases fitting TRBD2. The CDR3 covers 13 residues. With 4 bases clipped from V and 6 bases from J, the junction kept 3 bases outside the gene matches. Germline V gene sequence: CDR1 SGDLS, CDR2 YYNGEE. CDR3 amino acids: CASSLREAGELFF. CDR3 sequence (DNA): TGTGCCAGCAGCCTCCGGGAGGCCGGGGAGCTGTTTTTT.

The V gene is TRBV30, the J gene TRBJ1-4, with D possibly matching TRBD1 (5 bases). The V and J ends lost 0 bases and 6 bases respectively, with 11 bases between them. Germline CDR1 GTSNPN, CDR2 SVGIG (reference sequence). The CDR3 has 14 amino acids. The CDR3 sequence is CAWSVRGFYEKLFF. The CDR3 coding sequence is TGTGCCTGGAGTGTAAGGGGCTTCTATGAAAAACTGTTTTTT.

The chain is built from TRBV6-5 and TRBJ1-2; 8 bases agree with TRBD1. Germline CDR1 MNHEY, CDR2 SVGAGI. CDR3 length: 15 residues. V trimming: 0 bases; J trimming: 7 bases; junction bases outside the gene matches: 7. CDR3 DNA: TGTGCCAGCAGTTACTCGGACAGGGCGACGGGTGGCTACACCTTC. This codes for CASSYSDRATGGYTF.

The chain uses TRBV9 and TRBJ1-6; D ambiguous. This CDR3 comprises 13 residues. Between the trimmed V and J ends, which lost 5 bases and 10 bases, there was a span of 13 bases. Looked up from germline, CDR1 is SGDLS and CDR2 is YYNGEE. In nucleotides, the CDR3 is TGTGCCAGCAGTCGTAGCCCTGGATCACCCCTCCACTTT. As protein: CASSRSPGSPLHF.

J is TRBJ2-7 and V is TRBV4-2; TRBD2 might be the D (5 bases). The CDR3 contains 14 residues. The V gene lost 0 bases and the J gene lost 5 bases, with 11 bases spanning the gap. Looked up from germline, CDR1 is LGHNA and CDR2 is YNFKEQ. CDR3 nucleotides: TGTGCCAGCAGCCAAGATCGAGGGCAGAACGAGCAGTACTTC. This translates into CASSQDRGQNEQYF.

The sample holds one count of this clone. This chain links TRBV7-9 with TRBJ2-7, with 9 bases that match TRBD1. V was clipped by 6 bases and J by 5 bases; unmatched bases: 8. There are 14 residues in the CDR3. Germline V gives CDR1 SEHNR, CDR2 FQNEAQ (reference sequence). The chain's CDR3 is CASRGPGTGNEQYF. As DNA, the CDR3 is TGTGCCAGCAGGGGGCCCGGGACAGGGAACGAGCAGTACTTC.

This chain joins TRBV10-2 and TRBJ2-3, with 10 bases that match TRBD1. The CDR3 totals 18 residues. Germline loops: CDR1 WSHSY, CDR2 SAAADI. The V gene end was trimmed by 5 bases and the J gene end by 2 bases; junction bases not matched to a gene: 13. The CDR3 spells CASSSGTGVLMPTDTQYF. CDR3 in DNA: TGCGCCAGCAGTTCCGGGACAGGGGTTCTAATGCCCACAGATACGCAGTATTTT.